This T cell receptor (beta chain) was sequenced during a study of T cell repertoires in cytomegalovirus infection (dated by TCRdb to between 2018 and 2021). Looking at the study overall: Peptide stimulations targeted recently identified HLA-C-restricted CMV epitopes, whose presentation resists viral immunomodulation, together with well-studied HLA-B-restricted epitopes. The HLA type of each donor mattered for the analysis, because public TCR beta signatures pointed to carriage of CMV infection along with the matching HLA type. Findings and caveats that apply to the study as a whole: In both this cohort and an independent roughly 330-donor cohort, the cumulative frequency of public TCR beta family members distinguished carriers of CMV infection plus the relevant HLA type. In the ex vivo response, HLA-C-restricted CMV-specific TCR beta clonotypes were dominant, and in two of eight donors the single most frequent clonotype came from this HLA-C-restricted group.

Taken from cysteine to phenylalanine, the CDR3 has 15 residues. Only the CDR3 region is kept as DNA, spanning 45 bases read in frame from base 1. V and J are truncated by 11 bases and 0 bases respectively, leaving an intervening sequence of 17 bases. The germline V gene sets CDR1 to SGHVS and CDR2 to FNYEAQ. Sequenced on an Illumina HiSeq 1500. TCRdb passed the public sequencing reads through fastp at Q25 and MiXCR, retaining productive beta sequences. Rows matching on CDR3 protein sequence are summarized as one entry with the most common DNA and genes. The sample profile shows some 940,000 distinct CDR3 sequences; 25% to 40% of them were found once. Clones ranked in the top ten supply around an eighth of the sample. Note on this clonotype: Its antigen is not yet known. Base qualities are missing; no much larger clone stands one base away.

This specimen's treatment or condition label, per the study, means: in vitro stimulation with specific CMV peptide epitopes to enrich CMV-specific T cells. The sequencing here drew on cultured CD8+ T cells from PBMCs, taken from culture after CMV antigen stimulation. The TCR comes from a human donor in good health (CMV status not recorded). Some clones in this sample may be carry-over from other donors' samples. The sequence joins TRBV7-6 to TRBJ2-1; the D gene is perhaps TRBD1 or TRBD2, as each covers 7 bases. The DNA sequence is as follows: TGTGCCTGGAGGGGGCGGGGGAGCTCCTACAATGAGCAGTTCTTC. It codes for CAWRGRGSSYNEQFF.